According to its frequency, the clone carrying this T cell receptor (beta chain) is medium-sized (0.01 to 0.1%). Its antigen is unidentified. Germline V lookup: CDR1 LNHDA, CDR2 SQIVND (reference sequence). CDR3 length equals 13 residues. Profiling of CSF cells used 10X single-cell V(D)J plus 5' expression. TCRdb processed the 10x single-cell sequencing reads again and assigns one entry to each CDR3 protein, with no DNA. The sample's table shows approximately 1,200 distinct CDR3 sequences. These data come from a study of CD8 T cells in cerebrospinal fluid in Alzheimer's disease. Study observations and caveats: Patients with mild cognitive impairment or Alzheimer's disease had a larger top CSF clone percentage than controls.

The sequence was collected from a human donor in good health. The genes are TRBV19 and TRBJ1-5; TCRdb's assignment of TRBD1 cannot be checked, as there is no DNA. The sample consisted of cerebrospinal fluid. The chain's CDR3 is CASSIVSQEPQHF.